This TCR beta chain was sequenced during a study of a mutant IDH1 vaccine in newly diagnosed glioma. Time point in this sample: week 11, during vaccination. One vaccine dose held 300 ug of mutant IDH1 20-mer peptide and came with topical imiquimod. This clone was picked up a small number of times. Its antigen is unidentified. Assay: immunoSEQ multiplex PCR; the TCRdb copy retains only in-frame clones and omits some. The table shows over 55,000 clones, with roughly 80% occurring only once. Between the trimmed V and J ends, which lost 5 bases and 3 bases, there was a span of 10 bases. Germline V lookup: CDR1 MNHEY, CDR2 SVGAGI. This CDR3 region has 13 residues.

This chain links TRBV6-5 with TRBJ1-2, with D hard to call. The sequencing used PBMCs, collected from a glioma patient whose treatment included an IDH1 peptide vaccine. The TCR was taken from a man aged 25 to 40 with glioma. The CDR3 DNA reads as TGTGCCAGCAGTCGGCACAGCGACTATGGCTACACCTTC. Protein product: CASSRHSDYGYTF.